The source of this T cell receptor (beta chain) is a study of shared clonotypes between healthy human individuals. Germline CDR1 reads MDHEN; CDR2 reads SYDVKM. The germline V and J ends were trimmed by 3 bases and 0 bases, with 9 bases remaining between them. The CDR3 is made up of 15 amino acids. Repertoires were generated with immunoSEQ multiplex PCR, while TCRdb's copy carries only in-frame clones and drops some. Of some 1,600,000 clones listed, approximately 98% are singletons. This TCR was sampled from a man aged 30 to 39 in good health. The source material was naive CD4+ T cells sorted from blood. As for subset: CD45RA+ positively selected. The chain joins TRBV28 to TRBJ1-3; D uncertain. CDR3 sequence reads: CASSFGVTSGNTIYF. The DNA of the CDR3 is TGTGCCAGCAGTTTTGGGGTCACCTCTGGAAACACCATATATTTT. The full variable domain, its missing parts supplied by reference TRBV28 and TRBJ1-3, is DVKVTQSSRYLVKRTGEKVFLECVQDMDHENMFWYRQDPGLGLRLIYFSYDVKMKEKGDIPEGYSVSREKKERFSLILESASTNQTSMYLCASSFGVTSGNTIYFGEGSWLTVV.